Each of the 25 T cell receptor beta chains below was sequenced from the same sample in a study of T cell responses to AZD1222 COVID-19 vaccine. This table comes from immunoSEQ multiplex PCR, and its TCRdb copy is limited to in-frame clones, with some not included. The profile shows about 150,000 clones, 90% to 95% of them singletons. The sample in question was peripheral blood, obtained on day 0 of AZD1222 vaccination. The source of these receptors is an adult in good health.

The chain is built from TRBV7-6 and TRBJ1-1, with 12 bases lining up with TRBD1. Unmatched junction bases numbered 3, after V lost 1 base and J lost 0 bases. This CDR3 is built from 17 residues. The germline V gene has CDR1 SGHVS and CDR2 FNYEAQ. CDR3 DNA: TGTGCCAGCAGCTTAGGGGACAGGGGGCTTTTGAACACTGAAGCTTTCTTT. Its translation is CASSLGDRGLLNTEAFF.

This chain uses TRBV10-3 with TRBJ1-2; perhaps TRBD1 as D (5 bases). Trimming left V 8 bases short and J 8 bases short, with 21 bases between. This CDR3 is 14 amino acids long. Looked up from germline, CDR1 is ENHRY and CDR2 is SYGVKD. The CDR3 coding sequence is TGTGCCATCGGGCCGGGGACGACCCACGGCGGCTACACCTTC. It encodes CAIGPGTTHGGYTF.

The rearrangement links TRBV30 to TRBJ2-3; D remains unclear. The CDR3 has 14 residues. Germline-derived CDR1 and CDR2 are GTSNPN and SVGIG (reference sequence). Trimming took off 0 bases at V and 5 bases at J, with 12 bases between the two ends. The CDR3 DNA reads TGTGCCTGGAGTGTACGGTCTAGTAGAGATACGCAGTATTTT. Translation gives CAWSVRSSRDTQYF.

This rearrangement joins TRBV2 to TRBJ2-7; a possible D gene is TRBD2 (6 bases). Trimming stripped 6 bases from V and 4 bases from J, with 10 bases between. Germline CDR1 SNHLY, CDR2 FYNNEI. CDR3 size: 12 residues. The CDR3 region is CASSGEAYEQYF. DNA of the CDR3: TGTGCCAGCAGCGGGGAGGCTTACGAGCAGTACTTC.

The chain carries TRBV28 and TRBJ1-4; TRBD1 agrees at 12 bases. CDR1 is MDHEN, CDR2 SYDVKM, per germline. Germline trimming cut 6 bases from V and 14 bases from J; bases unmatched to any gene: 10. The CDR3 length is 14 residues. DNA for the CDR3: TGTGCCAGCAGGCCACCGGGACAGGGGGCAGGTCTGTTTTTT. Translation gives CASRPPGQGAGLFF.

V and J are TRBV2 and TRBJ1-2, with TRBD1 matching over 8 bases. Germline CDR1 SNHLY, CDR2 FYNNEI. With V trimmed by 1 base and J by 4 bases, 5 bases remained unmatched. The CDR3 spans 15 residues. The CDR3 DNA reads TGTGCCAGCAGTGAAGGGACAGGGCACCTCTATGGCTACACCTTC. As protein: CASSEGTGHLYGYTF.

The V call is TRBV6-1, the J call TRBJ2-6, with D perhaps matching TRBD2 (6 bases). The CDR3 has 16 amino acids. V was pared by 3 bases and J by 2 bases, with 11 bases between. The germline CDR1 and CDR2 sequences are MNHNS and SASEGT. CDR3 loop: CASSDRGLTGANVLTF. The CDR3, as DNA: TGTGCCAGCAGTGATCGGGGACTCACTGGGGCCAACGTCCTGACTTTC.

The gene calls are TRBV9 and TRBJ2-4; 10 bases line up with TRBD1. V was pared by 6 bases and J by 1 base, with 10 bases of the junction left unmatched. Germline V gene data show CDR1 as SGDLS and CDR2 as YYNGEE. The CDR3 is 17 amino acids. The DNA for the CDR3 is TGTGCCAGCAACGACAGGGGGCGGCCTGGGGCCAAAAACATTCAGTACTTC. This gives the protein CASNDRGRPGAKNIQYF.

The chain employs TRBV18 and TRBJ1-2, with D unresolved. Trimming stripped 0 bases from V and 8 bases from J, with 10 bases between. Germline V gene data show CDR1 as KGHSH and CDR2 as LQKENI. There are 13 residues in the CDR3. The CDR3 bases are TGTGCCAGCTCACCACCCGGGCGACAAGGCTACACCTTC. Protein sequence: CASSPPGRQGYTF.

The genes are TRBV19 and TRBJ2-7; TRBD1 matches at 7 bases. CDR1 and CDR2 from the germline V gene are LNHDA and SQIVND (reference sequence). V was pared by 6 bases and J by 3 bases, with 11 bases of the junction left unmatched. The CDR3 loop spans 15 amino acids. CDR3 amino acids: CASRPTGTAHYEQYF. The CDR3 DNA reads TGTGCCAGTAGGCCGACGGGGACAGCTCACTACGAGCAGTACTTC.

The chain has TRBV20-1 and TRBJ1-4, with a tentative D call TRBD1 (5 bases). Trimming left V 3 bases short and J 0 bases short, with 17 bases between. Germline CDR1 and CDR2: DFQATT and SNEGSKA (reference sequence). The CDR3 is 17 amino acids. CDR3 bases: TGCAGTGCTAGTCAGCAGGGCGGGCTTGCAACTAATGAAAAACTGTTTTTT. Translated: CSASQQGGLATNEKLFF.

This clone was recorded only once. The J gene is TRBJ1-1, the V gene TRBV24-1; maybe TRBD1 (5 bases). V lost 0 bases, J lost 5 bases, and 21 bases lay in between. CDR3 size: 18 residues. CDR1 KGHDR and CDR2 SFDVKD come from the germline V gene. This CDR3 is CATSDLRCQGSKGTEAFF. The CDR3 nucleotides are TGTGCCACCAGTGATTTGCGGTGTCAGGGATCGAAGGGGACTGAAGCTTTCTTT.

This chain uses TRBV29-1 with TRBJ1-1, with unresolved D. The CDR3 loop spans 13 amino acids. The germline V gene encodes CDR1 SQVTM and CDR2 ANQGSEA. Trimming took off 7 bases at V and 1 base at J, with 13 bases between the two ends. CDR3 protein: CSAGRNENTEAFF. CDR3 bases: TGCAGCGCCGGGAGAAACGAGAACACTGAAGCTTTCTTT.

The chain employs TRBV2 and TRBJ2-4; the D gene could be TRBD1 or TRBD2 (5 bases each). Germline assignment: CDR1 SNHLY and CDR2 FYNNEI. Trimming cost V 4 bases and J 8 bases, with 18 bases left between them. This CDR3 contains 15 residues. The CDR3 DNA is TGTGCCAGCAGTGTCGAGGGGCGGTATACGGACATTCAGTACTTC. Translation gives CASSVEGRYTDIQYF.

The V gene is TRBV3-1 (or the pseudogene TRBV3-2), the J gene TRBJ2-1, with 7 nucleotides matching TRBD2. Germline V lookup: CDR1 LGHDT, CDR2 YNNKEL (reference sequence). V lost 2 bases, J lost 9 bases, and 7 bases stayed unmatched. This CDR3 region has 14 residues. The CDR3 is CASSQLGLGSEQFF. CDR3 DNA: TGTGCCAGCAGCCAATTAGGACTAGGCAGTGAGCAGTTCTTC.

The CDR3 DNA reads TGCGCCAGCAGCCCCCAGTTTGTTGGCAGACGGCAACTAGCTGAAAAACTGTTTTTT. Protein product: CASSPQFVGRRQLAEKLFF. This rearrangement joins TRBV5-1 to TRBJ1-4; D is ambiguous. This CDR3 spans 19 amino acids. CDR1 and CDR2 (germline): SGHRS, YFSETQ. V was pared by 4 bases and J by 7 bases, with 29 bases between.

The chain has TRBV27 and TRBJ2-7; the D is unclear. CDR1 is MNHEY, CDR2 SMNVEV, per germline (reference sequence). This CDR3 has 12 amino acids. Trimming removed 7 bases from V and 6 bases from J, with 13 bases in between. For the CDR3, the DNA is TGTGCCAGCAAAGGAGTTGGCGTCGAGCAGTACTTC. It specifies CASKGVGVEQYF.

The chain carries TRBV4-3 and TRBJ2-1, with TRBD1 identical over 9 bases. This CDR3 has 15 residues. The germline V gene encodes CDR1 LGHNA and CDR2 YSLEER. V was pared by 2 bases and J by 7 bases, with 6 bases of the junction left unmatched. The CDR3 DNA reads as TGCGCCAGCAGCCAACTACAGGGGGCCGGTAATGAGCAGTTCTTC. This translates into CASSQLQGAGNEQFF.

The V gene is TRBV5-1, the J gene TRBJ1-1; D may be TRBD1 (6 bases). The CDR3 runs 12 residues. The ends were cut back, 3 bases at V and 8 bases at J, with 11 bases in the middle. Germline CDR1 and CDR2: SGHRS and YFSETQ. The CDR3, as DNA: TGCGCCAGCAGCTCCACCGGGACAGAAGCTTTCTTT. The encoded protein is CASSSTGTEAFF. Together with reference TRBV5-1 and TRBJ1-1, the CDR3 gives the full variable domain: KAGVTQTPRYLIKTRGQQVTLSCSPISGHRSVSWYQQTPGQGLQFLFEYFSETQRNKGNFPGRFSGRQFSNSRSEMNVSTLELGDSALYLCASSSTGTEAFFGQGTRLTVV.

The chain is built from TRBV5-1 and TRBJ2-6; tentatively, D is TRBD1 or TRBD2 (5 bases each). Trimming cost V 7 bases and J 0 bases, with 17 bases left between them. Germline V gives CDR1 SGHRS, CDR2 YFSETQ. The CDR3 spans 17 residues. In DNA, the CDR3 is TGCGCCAGCGGGCCGGGACGGCAGAGCTCTGGGGCCAACGTCCTGACTTTC. Protein product: CASGPGRQSSGANVLTF.

DNA of the CDR3: TGTGCCAGCAGCTTAATGGCCAGTTACTACGAGCAGTACTTC. Encoded protein: CASSLMASYYEQYF. V usage is TRBV7-2 and J usage is TRBJ2-7; D is uncertain. V was clipped by 2 bases and J by 3 bases, with 11 bases between them. The CDR3 runs to 14 residues. Germline V gives CDR1 SGHTA, CDR2 FQGNSA.

This clone was observed a single time. Within the sample, other DNA sequences also encode this same CDR3. The chain uses TRBV5-1 and TRBJ2-7, with 14 positions matching TRBD2. V was clipped by 2 bases and J by 3 bases; unmatched bases: 4. The germline V gene encodes CDR1 SGHRS and CDR2 YFSETQ. This CDR3 region has 16 residues. The CDR3 spells CASSLGLAGGIYEQYF. The CDR3, as DNA: TGCGCCAGCAGCTTAGGACTAGCGGGAGGTATCTACGAGCAGTACTTC. The variable domain in full, with the rest retrieved from reference TRBV5-1 and TRBJ2-7, is KAGVTQTPRYLIKTRGQQVTLSCSPISGHRSVSWYQQTPGQGLQFLFEYFSETQRNKGNFPGRFSGRQFSNSRSEMNVSTLELGDSALYLCASSLGLAGGIYEQYFGPGTRLTVT.

V is TRBV19 and J is TRBJ2-4; D unresolved. V was trimmed by 4 bases and J by 0 bases, leaving 13 bases between them. Germline-derived CDR1 and CDR2 are LNHDA and SQIVND (reference sequence). The CDR3 totals 16 residues. Here the CDR3 DNA reads TGTGCCAGTAGTACCGGGCTCCAATTAGCCAAAAACATTCAGTACTTC. It codes for CASSTGLQLAKNIQYF.

This clone has just a few counts. This chain's CDR3 is CSASMAYTQYF. CDR3 sequence (DNA): TGCAGTGCTAGTATGGCCTATACGCAGTATTTT. V is TRBV20-1 and J is TRBJ2-3; D not certain. Germline V gene lookup returns CDR1 DFQATT and CDR2 SNEGSKA (reference sequence). The CDR3 extends over 11 amino acids. V was cut by 3 bases and J by 7 bases, with 8 bases left in between.

The V call is TRBV7-7, the J call TRBJ1-6; D remains unclear. The V end was cut by 3 bases, the J end by 8 bases, with 20 bases between. This CDR3 has 17 amino acids. The germline V gene encodes CDR1 SSHAT and CDR2 FNYEAQ (reference sequence). CDR3 residues: CASSFYSEVTPHSPLHF. In DNA, the CDR3 is TGTGCCAGCAGCTTTTACTCAGAAGTTACGCCCCATTCACCCCTCCACTTT.